This TCR beta chain came from a study of Ad26.COV2.S vaccination and SARS-CoV-2 variants. Study-level information: The study gave Ad26.COV2.S intramuscularly, once or twice 56 days apart. Study findings and constraints: There was reportedly substantial breadth in spike-specific CD8+ and CD4+ T cell responses after vaccination. Recipients of either vaccine or placebo displayed similar breadth of non-spike TCRs. Estimates derived from TCR breadth and depth analyses may have underestimated total T cell responses.

On this clone: Its antigen is not identified.

Treatment reported: roughly 19 received Ad26.COV2.S at low or high dose, single or two shots; several received placebo; per-sample allocation not given. At day 63 after the first vaccine or placebo injection, samples were drawn. This table comes from immunoSEQ multiplex PCR, and its TCRdb copy is limited to in-frame clones, with some not included. The sample includes around 270,000 clones, around 90% of them seen just once. This CDR3 contains 15 residues. After removal of 5 bases from V and 8 bases from J, the junction contained 12 bases not matched to a gene. The germline gives CDR1 MNHEY, CDR2 SVGAGI.

This specimen was peripheral blood, taken in a trial of Ad26.COV2.S vaccine versus placebo. This TCR came from a person between 18 and 60 years old who received the Ad26.COV2.S COVID-19 vaccine or a placebo. This chain links TRBV6-5 with TRBJ2-4; 7 nucleotides line up with TRBD1. As DNA, the CDR3 is TGTGCCAGCAGTCGTTCCCGGACAGGCCCTGACATTCAGTACTTC. Translation: CASSRSRTGPDIQYF.